Below are 23 T cell receptor beta chains sequenced from a single sample in a study of T cells in Graves' hyperthyroidism and ophthalmopathy. It was RNA transcripts that yielded the amplified TCR beta CDR3 regions. When the TCR CDR3 underwent first-round RT-PCR, the HTBI primer set was used. TCRdb reanalysed the multiplex PCR reads using MiXCR and keeps one entry per CDR3 protein. The sample lists nearly 600,000 distinct CDR3 sequences; 11% to 15% were seen once. Sequencing was carried out using blood. These receptor sequences come from a woman younger than 45 with Graves' hyperthyroidism that later progressed to Graves' ophthalmopathy.

Of note for this clonotype: The germline gene is not matched at one end of the junction; a read error may be the cause. CDR3 in DNA: TGTGCCGGCTCACCAGCCAACAATGAGCAGTTCTTC. It specifies CAGSPANNEQFF. V is TRBV18 and J is TRBJ2-1, with D unresolved. The CDR3 has 12 amino acids. In germline, CDR1 is KGHSH, CDR2 LQKENI. The whole variable domain, remainder taken from reference TRBV18 and TRBJ2-1, is NAGVMQNPRHLVRRRGQEARLRCSPMKGHSHVYWYRQLPEEGLKFMVYLQKENIIDESGMPKERFSAEFPKEGPSILRIQQVVRGDSAAYFCAGSPANNEQFFGPGTRLTVL.

This clonotype was seen more than once but under ten times. The V gene is TRBV29-1, the J gene TRBJ1-2, with D possibly matching TRBD1 (6 bases). The length of the CDR3 is 12 residues. The germline V and J ends were trimmed by 6 bases and 6 bases, with 14 bases remaining between them. Germline loops: CDR1 SQVTM, CDR2 ANQGSEA. In nucleotides, the CDR3 is TGCAGCGTGGGGGGGGGGGCTCATGGCTACACCTTC. Translated: CSVGGGAHGYTF.

The table lists this clonotype with many counts. J is TRBJ1-2 and V is TRBV3-1; no clear D gene. The ends were cut back, 2 bases at V and 4 bases at J, with 14 bases in the middle. Germline CDR1 is LGHDT and CDR2 is YNNKEL (reference sequence). The CDR3 consists of 15 residues. The CDR3 nucleotides are TGTGCCAGCAGCCAATCCGGCCGCTGCAGCTATGGCTACACCTTC. Amino acids: CASSQSGRCSYGYTF.

The table lists this clonotype with a few counts. The chain joins TRBV7-9 to TRBJ2-7, with 11 bases that match TRBD2. Germline V gene data show CDR1 as SEHNR and CDR2 as FQNEAQ (reference sequence). This CDR3 is 14 amino acids long. V lost 4 bases and J lost 6; bases outside the gene matches: 5. CDR3 sequence (DNA): TGTGCCAGCAGCTCGGCCCTAGCGGGAGGCGAGCAGTACTTC. As protein: CASSSALAGGEQYF.

In this sample, this clonotype turned up many times. This sequence joins TRBV7-8 and TRBJ2-5; perhaps D is TRBD1 or TRBD2 (5 bases each). Germline V gene lookup returns CDR1 SGHVS and CDR2 FQNEAQ. CDR3 length: 12 amino acids. V lost 8 bases and J lost 3, with 10 bases in between. DNA for the CDR3: TGTGCCAGCGGGGGATCTAAAGAGACCCAGTACTTC. This sequence encodes CASGGSKETQYF.

This clonotype was seen many times. The chain links TRBV7-2 to TRBJ1-2; D is possibly TRBD1 (6 bases). Looked up from germline, CDR1 is SGHTA and CDR2 is FQGNSA. The CDR3 is 11 amino acids. Trimming removed 4 bases from V and 6 bases from J, with 6 bases in between. The CDR3 region has the DNA TGTGCCAGCAGCTCAGGGGATGGCTACACCTTC. As protein: CASSSGDGYTF.

This clonotype has a count of ten or more. The rearrangement uses TRBV28 and TRBJ2-2; D ambiguous. The CDR3 totals 14 residues. Germline CDR1 and CDR2: MDHEN and SYDVKM. V lost 8 bases and J lost 0, with 10 bases in between. The CDR3 nucleotides are TGTGCCAGCGCCACTGGGACGAACACCGGGGAGCTGTTTTTT. Translated: CASATGTNTGELFF. The full variable domain, its missing parts supplied by reference TRBV28 and TRBJ2-2, is DVKVTQSSRYLVKRTGEKVFLECVQDMDHENMFWYRQDPGLGLRLIYFSYDVKMKEKGDIPEGYSVSREKKERFSLILESASTNQTSMYLCASATGTNTGELFFGEGSRLTVL.

This clonotype was seen many times. V and J are TRBV20-1 and TRBJ1-1; the D gene is possibly TRBD1 (5 bases). Trimming stripped 3 bases from V and 4 bases from J, with 15 bases between. Germline CDR1 and CDR2: DFQATT and SNEGSKA (reference sequence). The CDR3 has 14 residues. CDR3 in amino acids: CSARSGAKSTEAFF. CDR3 nucleotides: TGCAGTGCTAGGTCTGGGGCTAAGAGCACTGAAGCTTTCTTT.

This clonotype was observed a handful of times. J is TRBJ2-1 and V is TRBV3-1; tentatively, D is TRBD1 (5 bases). The length of the CDR3 is 15 residues. Germline-derived CDR1 and CDR2 are LGHDT and YNNKEL (reference sequence). The ends were cut back, 5 bases at V and 5 bases at J, with 16 bases in the middle. The CDR3 sequence is CASSFHRRGHNEQFF. DNA of the CDR3: TGTGCCAGCAGCTTTCACAGAAGGGGCCACAATGAGCAGTTCTTC.

This clonotype was observed many times. The chain links TRBV6-2 or TRBV6-3 to TRBJ2-5; TRBD2 agrees at 7 bases. The germline V gene has CDR1 MNHEY and CDR2 SVGEGT. The CDR3 length is 15 residues. Trimming at V came to 0 bases and at J to 4 bases, leaving 5 bases not matched to a gene. CDR3 in DNA: TGTGCCAGCAGTTACTCACGCGGGAGTAGAGAGACCCAGTACTTC. Translated: CASSYSRGSRETQYF.

This clonotype was found many times. This chain joins TRBV27 and TRBJ1-6, with 7 nucleotides matching TRBD1. Germline CDR1 MNHEY, CDR2 SMNVEV (reference sequence). Trimming at V came to 0 bases and at J to 8 bases, leaving 7 bases not matched to a gene. The CDR3 has 16 amino acids. The CDR3 DNA reads as TGTGCCAGCAGTTTATCGTTAGGGACAGCAGATTCACCCCTCCACTTT. This sequence encodes CASSLSLGTADSPLHF.

The rearrangement uses TRBV3-1 and TRBJ1-6; unclear D gene. From germline, CDR1 is LGHDT and CDR2 YNNKEL (reference sequence). V lost 4 bases, J lost 5 bases, and 12 bases lay in between. The CDR3 runs to 15 residues. The CDR3 reads CASSPVAEDNSPLHF. The CDR3 region has the DNA TGTGCCAGCAGCCCGGTAGCAGAGGATAATTCACCCCTCCACTTT.

Only a few counts were recorded for this clonotype. The chain carries TRBV7-9 and TRBJ2-1, with D perhaps matching TRBD2 (6 bases). V shed 3 bases and J shed 2 bases, with 17 bases lying between them. Germline lookup yields CDR1 SEHNR and CDR2 FQNEAQ (reference sequence). The CDR3 contains 17 residues. The CDR3 region has the DNA TGTGCCAGCAGCTTCCCCTTGCTAGCGCCGACCTACAATGAGCAGTTCTTC. This gives the protein CASSFPLLAPTYNEQFF.

This clonotype has a handful of counts. This chain connects TRBV4-1 to TRBJ1-6, with D possibly TRBD1 on 5 matching bases. V gave up 1 base and J gave up 8 bases, with 9 bases separating them. CDR3 length equals 14 residues. From germline, CDR1 is MGHRA and CDR2 YSYEKL. In nucleotides, the CDR3 is TGCGCCAGCAGCCAAGCCGGCAGGGATTCACCCCTCCACTTT. Residues: CASSQAGRDSPLHF.

This clonotype was detected once. The junction shows a germline mismatch at one end, possibly a read error. The rearrangement links TRBV27 to TRBJ2-3; unclear D gene. This CDR3 comprises 13 residues. Germline assignment: CDR1 MNHEY and CDR2 SMNVEV (reference sequence). The CDR3 DNA is TGTGCCAGCAGTTTAAGGTCCACAAATACGCAGTATTTT. This translates into CASSLRSTNTQYF.

This clonotype was seen ten or more times. This rearrangement joins TRBV12-5 to TRBJ1-5, with 7 bases fitting TRBD1. The germline CDR1 and CDR2 sequences are LGHNT and FRNRAP. The CDR3 is 16 residues long. The V and J ends lost 1 base and 0 bases, in that order; junction bases with no gene match: 3. The CDR3 DNA reads as TGTGCTAGTGGTTTGGGGGGACAGTATAGCAATCAGCCCCAGCATTTT. This codes for CASGLGGQYSNQPQHF.

This clonotype was observed at least ten times. The chain recombines TRBV2 with TRBJ2-2, with TRBD2 matching 9 bases. Germline loops: CDR1 SNHLY, CDR2 FYNNEI. CDR3 length equals 12 residues. The ends lost 9 bases at V and 7 bases at J; junction bases unmatched: 3. CDR3 nucleotides: TGTGCCAGTAGCGGGAGCGGCGGGGAGCTGTTTTTT. Protein sequence: CASSGSGGELFF.

This clonotype was observed at least ten times. CDR3: CASSPTGRAGTEAFF. For the CDR3, the DNA is TGTGCCAGCAGCCCAACCGGACGGGCGGGCACTGAAGCTTTCTTT. This chain uses TRBV3-1 with TRBJ1-1; no reliable D call. The germline V and J ends were trimmed by 4 bases and 4 bases, with 16 bases remaining between them. The germline V gene encodes CDR1 LGHDT and CDR2 YNNKEL (reference sequence). This CDR3 has 15 residues.

V gene TRBV7-8 combines with J gene TRBJ1-5, with no clear D. Germline CDR1 is SGHVS and CDR2 is FQNEAQ. The V end lost 0 bases, the J end lost 2 bases, and 11 bases lay between the germline ends. The CDR3 is 16 residues long. In nucleotides, the CDR3 is TGTGCCAGCAGCTTAGCGCCAGGCCCAGGCAATCAGCCCCAGCATTTT. Residues: CASSLAPGPGNQPQHF.

This clonotype has at least ten counts. The chain carries TRBV13 and TRBJ1-2; tentatively, D is TRBD1 (6 bases). V dropped 5 bases and J dropped 0 bases, with 13 bases sitting between them. Germline V lookup: CDR1 PRHDT, CDR2 FYEKMQ (reference sequence). This CDR3 has 15 amino acids. The CDR3 bases are TGTGCCAGCAGCCACTGGACAGAAACTAACTATGGCTACACCTTC. Protein product: CASSHWTETNYGYTF.

The chain uses TRBV12-3 or TRBV12-4 and TRBJ1-2, with D tentatively TRBD1 (6 bases). CDR3 size: 14 residues. V was shortened by 5 bases and J by 8 bases, with 18 bases between the two germline ends. CDR3 in amino acids: CASSPGTRGRGYTF. For the CDR3, the DNA is TGTGCCAGCAGTCCCGGGACAAGAGGGCGCGGCTACACCTTC.

This clonotype was seen more than once but under ten times. The chain carries TRBV24-1 and TRBJ2-1; D is undetermined. Trimming shortened V by 4 bases and J by 10 bases, and 13 bases separated the two germline ends. CDR3 length: 13 amino acids. Per germline, CDR1 KGHDR and CDR2 SFDVKD. In DNA form, the CDR3 reads TGTGCCACCAGTGACTCTCCCACTGGGGAGCAGTTCTTC. Its translation is CATSDSPTGEQFF.

This clonotype showed up many times. The rearrangement uses TRBV9 and TRBJ2-5; D not certain. Trimming left V 4 bases short and J 5 bases short, with 15 bases between. Germline CDR1 and CDR2: SGDLS and YYNGEE. The CDR3 contains 14 residues. The CDR3 loop is CASSPYSAVETQYF. CDR3 nucleotides: TGTGCCAGCAGCCCCTACTCGGCTGTGGAGACCCAGTACTTC.